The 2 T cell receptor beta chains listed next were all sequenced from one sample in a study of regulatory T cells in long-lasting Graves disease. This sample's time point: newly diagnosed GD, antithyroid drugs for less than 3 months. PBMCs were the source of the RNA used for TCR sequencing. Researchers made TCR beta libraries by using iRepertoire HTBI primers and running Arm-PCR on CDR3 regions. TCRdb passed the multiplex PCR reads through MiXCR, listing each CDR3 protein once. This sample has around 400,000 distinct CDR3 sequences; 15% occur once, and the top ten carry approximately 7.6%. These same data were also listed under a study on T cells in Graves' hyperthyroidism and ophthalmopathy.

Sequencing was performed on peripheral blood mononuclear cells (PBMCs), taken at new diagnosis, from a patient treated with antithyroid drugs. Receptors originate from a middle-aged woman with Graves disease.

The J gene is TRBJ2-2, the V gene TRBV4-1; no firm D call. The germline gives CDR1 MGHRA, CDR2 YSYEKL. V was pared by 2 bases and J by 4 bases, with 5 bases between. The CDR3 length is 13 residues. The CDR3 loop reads CASSQSPTGELFF. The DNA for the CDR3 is TGCGCCAGCAGCCAAAGTCCCACCGGGGAGCTGTTTTTT.

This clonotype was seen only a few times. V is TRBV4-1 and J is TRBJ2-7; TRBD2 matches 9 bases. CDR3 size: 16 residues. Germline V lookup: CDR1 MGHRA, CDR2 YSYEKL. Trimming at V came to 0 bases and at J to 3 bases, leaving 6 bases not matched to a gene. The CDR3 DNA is TGCGCCAGCAGCCAAGAGAGGCTAGCGGGATTCTACGAGCAGTACTTC. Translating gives CASSQERLAGFYEQYF.